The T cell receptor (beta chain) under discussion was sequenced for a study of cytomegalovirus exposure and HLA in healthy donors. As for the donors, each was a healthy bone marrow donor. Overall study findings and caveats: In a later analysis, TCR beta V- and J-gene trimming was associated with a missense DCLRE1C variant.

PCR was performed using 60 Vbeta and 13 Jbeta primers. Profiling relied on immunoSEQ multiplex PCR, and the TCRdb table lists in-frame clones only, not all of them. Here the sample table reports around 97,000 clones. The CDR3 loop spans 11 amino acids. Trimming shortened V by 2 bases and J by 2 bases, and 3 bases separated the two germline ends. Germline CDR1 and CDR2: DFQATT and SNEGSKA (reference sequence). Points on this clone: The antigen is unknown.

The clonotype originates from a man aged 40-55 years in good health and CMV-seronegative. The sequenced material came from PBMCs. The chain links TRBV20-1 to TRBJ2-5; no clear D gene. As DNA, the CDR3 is TGCAGTGCTAGACCGCAAGAGACCCAGTACTTC. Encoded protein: CSARPQETQYF.